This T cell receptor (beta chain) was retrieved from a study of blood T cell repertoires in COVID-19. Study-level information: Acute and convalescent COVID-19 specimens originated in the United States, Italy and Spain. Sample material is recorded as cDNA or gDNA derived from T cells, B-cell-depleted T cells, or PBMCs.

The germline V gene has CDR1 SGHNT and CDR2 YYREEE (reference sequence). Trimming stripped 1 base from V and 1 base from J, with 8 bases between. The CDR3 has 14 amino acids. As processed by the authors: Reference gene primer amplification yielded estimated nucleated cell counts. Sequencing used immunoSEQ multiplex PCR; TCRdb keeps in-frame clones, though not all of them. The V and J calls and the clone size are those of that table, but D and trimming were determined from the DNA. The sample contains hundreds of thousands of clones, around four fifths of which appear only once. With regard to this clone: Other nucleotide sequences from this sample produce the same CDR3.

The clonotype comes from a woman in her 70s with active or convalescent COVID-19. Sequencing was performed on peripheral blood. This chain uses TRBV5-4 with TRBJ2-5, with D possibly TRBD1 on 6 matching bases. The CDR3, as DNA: TGTGCCAGCAGCTTGACAGGGTCCCAAGAGACCCAGTACTTC. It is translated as CASSLTGSQETQYF. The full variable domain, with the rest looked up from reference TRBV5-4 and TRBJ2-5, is ETGVTQSPTHLIKTRGQQVTLRCSSQSGHNTVSWYQQALGQGPQFIFQYYREEENGRGNFPPRFSGLQFPNYSSELNVNALELDDSALYLCASSLTGSQETQYFGPGTRLLVL.